Here is one T cell receptor beta chain with its context. The V segment lost 4 bases and the J segment 3 bases; nucleotides outside the gene matches: 9. The CDR3 length is 15 residues. Germline V gene data show CDR1 as LGHNA and CDR2 as YNFKEQ. DNA at 200 ng, around 30,000 T cell genomes, went into sorted-subset replicate PCRs. Profiled with immunoSEQ multiplex PCR; TCRdb holds only in-frame clones, not every one. The sample lists about 680,000 clones; about 91% were seen once. Terminally differentiated effector memory CD45RA+ cells were left out of the naive CD8 fraction, which was CD45RO-negative and positively selected for CCR7. This record belongs to a study of shared clonotypes between healthy human individuals. Study information: CD4 naive and CD4 memory each took three plates per donor, while CD8 naive took two and CD8 memory one.

The sequence was collected from a young man in good health. Sequencing was carried out using naive CD8+ T cells sorted from blood. The chain recombines TRBV4-2 with TRBJ2-7; 7 bases align to TRBD2. CDR3 sequence (DNA): TGTGCCAGCAGCCCGAACCATGGCGGGAGCTACGAGCAGTACTTC. Amino acid sequence: CASSPNHGGSYEQYF.